The 10 T cell receptor beta chains below all came from one sample that was sequenced in a study of control samples from healthy donors and cancer patients. Using immunoSEQ multiplex PCR, the repertoire was profiled, and TCRdb retains in-frame clones only, with some absent. Of around 170,000 clones listed, roughly 90% were seen once; the top ten hold more than 1.3%. Source material: blood. Receptors were obtained from a woman aged 50 to 60 in good health.

CDR3 sequence (DNA): TGTGCCAGCAGCTGGACAGGAGAAACAGAGACCCAGTACTTC. The encoded protein is CASSWTGETETQYF. The chain joins TRBV9 to TRBJ2-5; TRBD1 matches 7 bases. V lost 4 bases to trimming and J lost 4 bases; unmatched junction nucleotides: 7. This CDR3 is 14 amino acids long. Germline CDR1 and CDR2: SGDLS and YYNGEE.

The gene calls are TRBV2 and TRBJ1-5; D may be TRBD1 (5 bases). The CDR3 contains 15 residues. From germline, CDR1 is SNHLY and CDR2 FYNNEI. V was clipped by 6 bases and J by 2 bases, with 14 bases between them. CDR3 loop: CASRGQGGGNQPQHF. CDR3 DNA: TGTGCCAGCAGGGGTCAGGGCGGCGGCAATCAGCCCCAGCATTTT.

V usage is TRBV6-4 and J usage is TRBJ1-3, with TRBD1 identical over 9 bases. CDR1 is MRHNA, CDR2 SNTAGT, per germline. The CDR3 runs to 13 residues. Trimming cost V 4 bases and J 7 bases; bases outside gene matches: 2. In DNA, the CDR3 is TGTGCCAGCAGTGCCGACAGGGGGAACACCATATATTTT. Translated, it gives CASSADRGNTIYF.

A note on this clone: The germline gene is not matched at one end of the junction; a read error may be the cause. The gene calls are TRBV6-6 and TRBJ2-7, with D tentatively TRBD2 (6 bases). The CDR3 is made up of 11 amino acids. Germline CDR1 is MNHNY and CDR2 is SVGAGI (reference sequence). The CDR3 DNA reads as TGTGCAAGCACTGGGGGGTACGAGCAGTACTTC. Translated: CASTGGYEQYF.

This chain connects TRBV11-2 to TRBJ2-5; 7 nucleotides align to TRBD2. Losses at the gene ends were 2 bases for V and 1 base for J; bases not matched to a gene: 4. The CDR3 is made up of 15 amino acids. Germline V lookup: CDR1 SGHAT, CDR2 FQNNGV. The DNA of the CDR3 is TGTGCCAGCAGCTTACGGGGCGGGGGCCAAGAGACCCAGTACTTC. Protein: CASSLRGGGQETQYF.

The CDR3 region is CASAGGQPQHF. CDR3 in DNA: TGTGCTTCAGCGGGGGGACAGCCCCAGCATTTT. The chain uses TRBV7-9 and TRBJ1-5, with D perhaps TRBD1 (5 bases). The germline V gene has CDR1 SEHNR and CDR2 FQNEAQ (reference sequence). The CDR3 covers 11 residues.

The V gene is TRBV7-9, the J gene TRBJ2-5, with 8 positions matching TRBD1. The V and J ends lost 7 bases and 3 bases, in that order; junction bases with no gene match: 7. CDR1 is SEHNR, CDR2 FQNEAQ, per germline (reference sequence). The CDR3 is 14 residues long. CDR3 bases: TGTGCCAGCATCTCGACAGGGGTAGAAGAGACCCAGTACTTC. Protein product: CASISTGVEETQYF. The complete variable domain, with remaining parts taken from reference TRBV7-9 and TRBJ2-5, reads DTGVSQNPRHKITKRGQNVTFRCDPISEHNRLYWYRQTLGQGPEFLTYFQNEAQLEKSRLLSDRFSAERPKGSFSTLEIQRTEQGDSAMYLCASISTGVEETQYFGPGTRLLVL.

The chain is built from TRBV20-1 and TRBJ1-2, with no clear D. Germline V gene sequence: CDR1 DFQATT, CDR2 SNEGSKA (reference sequence). The CDR3 extends over 10 amino acids. V gave up 6 bases and J gave up 8 bases, with 10 bases separating them. CDR3 DNA: TGCAGTGCCCTTACTGGAGGCTACACCTTC. Protein: CSALTGGYTF.

The chain recombines TRBV5-4 with TRBJ1-3; possible D gene TRBD1, 5 bases. V lost 2 bases to trimming and J lost 0 bases, with 15 bases between them. This CDR3 is built from 17 residues. CDR1 SGHNT and CDR2 YYREEE come from the germline V gene (reference sequence). For the CDR3, the DNA is TGTGCCAGCAGCTTATTTCAGGGCGTCGGCTCTGGAAACACCATATATTTT. It encodes CASSLFQGVGSGNTIYF.

This chain uses TRBV3-1 (or the pseudogene TRBV3-2) with TRBJ1-1; D is possibly TRBD1 (5 bases). The CDR3 sequence is 13 residues long. Germline V gene lookup returns CDR1 LGHDT and CDR2 YNNKEL (reference sequence). Trimming took 6 bases from V and 12 from J, leaving 20 bases between them. The CDR3 loop is CASSNRDVSFSFF. The CDR3 DNA reads as TGTGCCAGCAGTAACCGGGACGTCTCGTTCTCTTTCTTT.